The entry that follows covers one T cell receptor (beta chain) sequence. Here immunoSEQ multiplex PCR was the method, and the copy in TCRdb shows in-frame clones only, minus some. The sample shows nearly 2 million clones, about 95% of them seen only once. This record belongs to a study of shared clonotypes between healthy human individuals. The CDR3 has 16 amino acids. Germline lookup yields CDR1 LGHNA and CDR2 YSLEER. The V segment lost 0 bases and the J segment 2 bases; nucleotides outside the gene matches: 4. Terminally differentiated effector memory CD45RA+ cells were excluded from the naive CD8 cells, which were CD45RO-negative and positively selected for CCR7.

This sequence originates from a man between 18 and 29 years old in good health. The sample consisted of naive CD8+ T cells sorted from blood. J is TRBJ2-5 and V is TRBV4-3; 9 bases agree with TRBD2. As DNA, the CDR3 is TGCGCCAGCAGCCAAGATTGGGCGGGAGGGCAAGAGACCCAGTACTTC. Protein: CASSQDWAGGQETQYF.